Below are 28 T cell receptor beta chains sequenced from a single sample in a study of identical twins. TCRdb fed the 5' RACE reads into MiXCR, producing one record per CDR3 protein. The top ten clones hold around 1.5% of a sample with hundreds of thousands of distinct CDR3 sequences, 9% to 15% of them seen once. In addition, the sample was reused for a study of yellow fever vaccine responses in identical twins.

Source material: PBMCs. Receptor source: a woman aged 18-29 years in good health.

This clonotype was observed at least ten times. The chain uses TRBV5-1 and TRBJ2-7; TRBD2 matches 9 bases. This CDR3 is built from 19 residues. Germline CDR1 and CDR2: SGHRS and YFSETQ. After removal of 4 bases from V and 2 bases from J, the junction contained 19 bases not matched to a gene. DNA of the CDR3: TGCGCCAGCAGCCCGCTATGGACTAGCGAGGATCGCCGGACCTACGAGCAGTACTTC. Translating it yields CASSPLWTSEDRRTYEQYF.

This clonotype was observed a few times. The rearrangement uses TRBV5-5 and TRBJ2-1, with a weak D call TRBD1 (5 bases). Per germline, CDR1 SGHKS and CDR2 YYEKEE (reference sequence). This CDR3 is 15 amino acids long. V lost 3 bases and J lost 2, with 12 bases in between. DNA for the CDR3: TGTGCCAGCAGCTCCAGGGTAAAAACCTACAATGAGCAGTTCTTC. It is translated as CASSSRVKTYNEQFF.

This clonotype came up a few times. The chain uses TRBV3-1 and TRBJ1-1; D might be TRBD1 (5 bases). Germline values: CDR1 LGHDT, CDR2 YNNKEL (reference sequence). The CDR3 is 14 residues long. Trimming took off 4 bases at V and 8 bases at J, with 17 bases between the two ends. The CDR3 nucleotides read TGTGCCAGCAGCCCATCGGGTCAGGGAAGAGAAGCTTTCTTT. This sequence encodes CASSPSGQGREAFF.

V usage is TRBV9 and J usage is TRBJ1-2; D might be TRBD1 (6 bases). V lost 4 bases, J lost 0 bases, and 13 bases lay in between. Germline CDR1 is SGDLS and CDR2 is YYNGEE. The CDR3 totals 15 residues. The CDR3 is CASSMTGAPNYGYTF. The CDR3 DNA follows: TGTGCCAGCAGCATGACAGGCGCCCCTAACTATGGCTACACCTTC.

Points on this clonotype: One end of the junction is discordant with germline, which a read error may explain. The chain is built from TRBV5-1 and TRBJ2-3; D call uncertain. Germline assignment: CDR1 SGHRS and CDR2 YFSETQ. The CDR3 is 12 residues long. The CDR3 DNA follows: TGCGCCAGCAGCTTGTGGGCAGATGCGCAGTATTTT. It encodes CASSLWADAQYF.

This clonotype was picked up a small number of times. CDR3 amino acids: CATSDGADTQYF. The DNA of the CDR3 is TGTGCCACCTCCGACGGCGCGGATACGCAGTATTTT. The V call is TRBV24-1, the J call TRBJ2-3; D gene uncertain. Looked up from germline, CDR1 is KGHDR and CDR2 is SFDVKD. The ends were cut back, 9 bases at V and 6 bases at J, with 12 bases in the middle. The CDR3 loop spans 12 amino acids.

This clonotype was observed at least ten times. V is TRBV11-2 and J is TRBJ2-5; D unresolved. This CDR3 is built from 15 residues. Germline values: CDR1 SGHAT, CDR2 FQNNGV. V shed 2 bases and J shed 1 base, with 11 bases lying between them. The CDR3: CASSLTRAFQETQYF. The CDR3 DNA is TGTGCCAGCAGCTTAACTCGGGCCTTCCAAGAGACCCAGTACTTC. Based on the CDR3 plus reference TRBV11-2 and TRBJ2-5, the full variable domain is EAGVAQSPRYKIIEKRQSVAFWCNPISGHATLYWYQQILGQGPKLLIQFQNNGVVDDSQLPKDRFSAERLKGVDSTLKIQPAKLEDSAVYLCASSLTRAFQETQYFGPGTRLLVL.

The CDR3 sequence: CAISKTSGGPGEQYV. The CDR3 DNA sequence: TGTGCCATCAGTAAGACTAGCGGGGGGCCGGGGGAGCAGTACGTC. The chain combines TRBV10-3 with TRBJ2-7, with 13 bases aligning to TRBD2. Germline values: CDR1 ENHRY, CDR2 SYGVKD. CDR3 length: 15 amino acids. V shed 5 bases, J shed 7 bases, and the junction held 8 bases outside the gene matches.

There are a few counts of this clonotype. The chain links TRBV29-1 to TRBJ2-5, with unresolved D. The CDR3 spans 12 residues. Looked up from germline, CDR1 is SQVTM and CDR2 is ANQGSEA. Deletions cut 5 bases from V and 3 bases from J, with 10 bases between. As DNA, the CDR3 is TGCAGCGTTCGGCCAAATAAAGAGACCCAGTACTTC. This codes for CSVRPNKETQYF.

The V and J genes are TRBV12-3 or TRBV12-4 and TRBJ2-7; TRBD2 might be the D (5 bases). V was cut by 6 bases and J by 2 bases, with 14 bases left in between. This CDR3 comprises 14 residues. The CDR3 sequence: CASSPAGVAYEQYF. The CDR3 DNA sequence: TGTGCCAGCAGCCCGGCCGGGGTGGCCTACGAGCAGTACTTC.

The V and J genes are TRBV4-1 and TRBJ2-3, with 9 bases matching TRBD2. The CDR3 runs to 16 residues. V gave up 4 bases and J gave up 2 bases; unmatched junction bases: 7. The germline V gene encodes CDR1 MGHRA and CDR2 YSYEKL. CDR3 sequence: CASSRSGTSTTDTQYF. For the CDR3, the DNA is TGCGCCAGCAGCCGGTCCGGGACTAGCACCACAGATACGCAGTATTTT.

This clonotype was counted a few times. CDR3 in amino acids: CASSTTGFRRTDTQYF. In nucleotides, the CDR3 is TGTGCCAGCAGTACGACAGGGTTTCGTCGCACAGATACGCAGTATTTT. The chain combines TRBV27 with TRBJ2-3; TRBD1 matches 7 bases. V lost 5 bases to trimming and J lost 1 base; unmatched junction nucleotides: 9. The length of the CDR3 is 16 residues. The germline gives CDR1 MNHEY, CDR2 SMNVEV (reference sequence).

This clonotype was seen more than once but under ten times. This chain links TRBV18 with TRBJ2-7; TRBD2 might be the D (5 bases). The V end lost 4 bases, the J end lost 0 bases, and 16 bases lay between the germline ends. The length of the CDR3 is 16 residues. Germline V gives CDR1 KGHSH, CDR2 LQKENI. The CDR3 spells CASSLQRAADSYEQYV. CDR3 sequence (DNA): TGTGCCAGCTCACTTCAGAGGGCAGCTGACTCCTACGAGCAGTACGTC.

The rearrangement links TRBV11-2 to TRBJ2-1, with a tentative D call TRBD2 (6 bases). Trimming shortened V by 6 bases and J by 9 bases, and 12 bases separated the two germline ends. This CDR3 spans 12 amino acids. Germline V gene data show CDR1 as SGHAT and CDR2 as FQNNGV. As DNA, the CDR3 is TGTGCCAGCAGACTTACTAGCTCTGAGCAGTTCTTC. Amino acid sequence: CASRLTSSEQFF.

This clonotype was seen at least ten times. The V call is TRBV5-1, the J call TRBJ2-1; 13 positions agree with TRBD2. The CDR3 length is 15 residues. In germline, CDR1 is SGHRS, CDR2 YFSETQ. The junction had 3 bases not matched to a gene; V was cut back by 2 bases and J by 7 bases. CDR3 protein: CASSLRLAGGNEQFF. CDR3 sequence (DNA): TGCGCCAGCAGCTTAAGACTAGCGGGGGGTAATGAGCAGTTCTTC. The complete variable domain, with remaining parts taken from reference TRBV5-1 and TRBJ2-1, reads KAGVTQTPRYLIKTRGQQVTLSCSPISGHRSVSWYQQTPGQGLQFLFEYFSETQRNKGNFPGRFSGRQFSNSRSEMNVSTLELGDSALYLCASSLRLAGGNEQFFGPGTRLTVL.

This clonotype was seen a handful of times. The chain joins TRBV7-3 to TRBJ2-1; D remains ambiguous. Germline V lookup: CDR1 SGHTA, CDR2 FQGTGA. Trimming took off 4 bases at V and 0 bases at J, with 10 bases between the two ends. The CDR3 spans 15 residues. CDR3 nucleotide sequence: TGTGCCAGCAGCTCCGGACCGGGCTCCTACAATGAGCAGTTCTTC. It translates to CASSSGPGSYNEQFF.

This clonotype has ten or more counts. The rearrangement links TRBV18 to TRBJ2-3; D gene unclear. Trimming took off 8 bases at V and 2 bases at J, with 11 bases between the two ends. The CDR3 contains 13 residues. CDR1 is KGHSH, CDR2 LQKENI, per germline. CDR3 sequence: CASSPPNTDTQYF. In nucleotides, the CDR3 is TGTGCCAGCAGCCCTCCTAACACAGATACGCAGTATTTT.

Ten or more counts support this clonotype. The chain has TRBV29-1 and TRBJ1-2; weak D call: TRBD1 (5 bases). Germline-derived CDR1 and CDR2 are SQVTM and ANQGSEA. V was trimmed by 3 bases and J by 4 bases, leaving 9 bases between them. This CDR3 comprises 12 residues. CDR3: CSVDRAVYGYTF. CDR3 DNA sequence: TGCAGCGTTGACAGGGCCGTCTATGGCTACACCTTC.

This clonotype was counted many times. The V gene is TRBV12-3 or TRBV12-4, the J gene TRBJ2-7, with 7 bases matching TRBD2. CDR3 length: 14 residues. V lost 6 bases and J lost 2; bases outside the gene matches: 7. Written as DNA, the CDR3 is TGTGCCAGCAGGCTCTCTAGCGGCACCTACGAGCAGTACTTC. Translation gives CASRLSSGTYEQYF.

This clonotype has ten or more counts. V and J are TRBV18 and TRBJ1-1; D not resolved. V gave up 3 bases and J gave up 1 base, with 15 bases separating them. This CDR3 is built from 16 residues. The V gene's germline CDR1 is KGHSH and CDR2 LQKENI. In DNA form, the CDR3 reads TGTGCCAGCTCACCTGTGTTTGCCCCCGGGAACACTGAAGCTTTCTTT. It specifies CASSPVFAPGNTEAFF.

In this sample, this clonotype turned up many times. J is TRBJ2-1 and V is TRBV5-6, with 7 bases matching TRBD1. Germline trimming cut 3 bases from V and 3 bases from J; bases unmatched to any gene: 9. Germline assignment: CDR1 SGHDT and CDR2 YYEEEE. The CDR3 has 16 residues. The CDR3, as DNA: TGTGCCAGCAGCTCTAGGGACAGACAAAACTACAATGAGCAGTTCTTC. It yields the protein CASSSRDRQNYNEQFF.

This clonotype occurred many times. The chain is built from TRBV20-1 and TRBJ2-7; TRBD2 agrees at 9 bases. V dropped 4 bases and J dropped 4; count of bases not matched to a gene: 14. The CDR3 length is 16 residues. CDR1 and CDR2 (germline): DFQATT, SNEGSKA (reference sequence). The CDR3 bases are TGCAGTGCTATTCATTCCCTCGGCGGGAGGGGGTACGAGCAGTACTTC. Protein: CSAIHSLGGRGYEQYF.

This clonotype was detected many times. The V gene is TRBV12-3 or TRBV12-4, the J gene TRBJ1-5; the match to TRBD1 covers 10 bases. This CDR3 is 17 amino acids long. The V segment lost 5 bases and the J segment 0 bases; nucleotides outside the gene matches: 7. CDR3 protein: CASSTRDRGYSNQPQHF. The CDR3 DNA follows: TGTGCCAGCAGTACCCGGGACAGGGGTTATAGCAATCAGCCCCAGCATTTT.

The chain is built from TRBV29-1 and TRBJ1-2, with D possibly matching TRBD1 (5 bases). Germline V gives CDR1 SQVTM, CDR2 ANQGSEA. The CDR3 loop spans 15 amino acids. Between the trimmed V and J ends, which lost 5 bases and 6 bases, there was a span of 22 bases. The CDR3 here is CSVYRWGGSTDGYTF. CDR3 in DNA: TGCAGCGTTTATCGGTGGGGCGGAAGTACGGATGGCTACACCTTC.

At least ten counts were recorded for this clonotype. The chain employs TRBV28 and TRBJ1-6, with 7 bases identical to TRBD1. The junction had 17 bases not matched to a gene; V was cut back by 9 bases and J by 9 bases. CDR1 MDHEN and CDR2 SYDVKM come from the germline V gene. The length of the CDR3 is 16 residues. The CDR3 reads CASRRKTGRVASPLHF. Written as DNA, the CDR3 is TGTGCCAGTCGCCGAAAGACAGGGAGGGTGGCTTCACCCCTCCACTTT.

The chain joins TRBV11-2 to TRBJ2-1, with D uncertain. Germline V gives CDR1 SGHAT, CDR2 FQNNGV. The CDR3 runs 15 residues. V gave up 5 bases and J gave up 3 bases, with 14 bases separating them. CDR3 DNA sequence: TGTGCCAGCAGCCAAAGGGTCCCCGACTACAATGAGCAGTTCTTC. It encodes CASSQRVPDYNEQFF.

The chain combines TRBV27 with TRBJ2-7; perhaps TRBD2 as D (5 bases). Germline CDR1 reads MNHEY; CDR2 reads SMNVEV (reference sequence). V lost 5 bases and J lost 3, with 14 bases in between. The CDR3 sequence is 14 residues long. The CDR3 reads CASSRTGVYYEQYF. In DNA form, the CDR3 reads TGTGCCAGCAGTCGGACTGGCGTATACTACGAGCAGTACTTC.

The rearrangement links TRBV6-5 to TRBJ2-3, with 7 nucleotides matching TRBD2. The germline CDR1 and CDR2 sequences are MNHEY and SVGAGI. Trimming removed 2 bases from V and 3 bases from J; junction bases left unmatched: 5. This CDR3 has 15 residues. The CDR3: CASSYLLATTDTQYF. CDR3 nucleotide sequence: TGTGCCAGCAGTTACCTACTAGCGACAACAGATACGCAGTATTTT.